This T cell receptor beta chain stems from a study of cytomegalovirus exposure and HLA in healthy donors. Findings and caveats of the study: Cytomegalovirus status was reportedly diagnosed by the classifier with high sensitivity and specificity. In a later analysis, 16,951 TCR beta sequences were associated with HLA alleles at 0.05 false discovery rate. With later analysis, a missense DCLRE1C variant became linked to TCR beta V- and J-gene trimming.

After removal of 8 bases from V and 12 bases from J, the junction contained 13 bases not matched to a gene. CDR3 length: 13 amino acids. The germline V gene encodes CDR1 MDHEN and CDR2 SYDVKM. Comments on this clone: Its antigen remains unknown.

A multiplex PCR was run with 60 Vbeta primers and 13 Jbeta primers. Clones were sequenced by immunoSEQ multiplex PCR, and TCRdb holds only the in-frame ones, with some missing. The sample holds more than 200,000 clones, around 85% seen once. Sequenced sample: PBMCs. The origin of this receptor is a human donor in good health. V usage is TRBV28 and J usage is TRBJ2-1; 7 bases fit TRBD2. The CDR3 DNA reads TGTGCCAGCCAGCGGGACTACCCAATGGGGCAGTTCTTC. It yields the protein CASQRDYPMGQFF.